This passage covers 23 T cell receptor beta chains from one sample sequenced in a study of T-cell memory formation after mild COVID-19. One entry per CDR3 protein results from TCRdb running MiXCR on the 5' RACE reads. Of about 320,000 distinct CDR3 sequences in the sample, roughly 13% were seen once. The sample comprised PBMCs or a T cell subset sorted from them (not recorded which). The receptors here all came from a man aged 18 to 30 who had mild COVID-19 (a few samples of this study predate the infection). Cell type and time point are not known.

This chain links TRBV29-1 with TRBJ2-6; TRBD1 agrees at 7 bases. The CDR3 is made up of 14 amino acids. V was clipped by 4 bases and J by 4 bases; unmatched bases: 4. CDR1 and CDR2 from the germline V gene are SQVTM and ANQGSEA. In nucleotides, the CDR3 is TGCAGCGTTGCCGACAGGGCCGGGGCCAACGTCCTGACTTTC. Amino acid sequence: CSVADRAGANVLTF. Full variable domain (missing parts from reference TRBV29-1 and TRBJ2-6): SAVISQKPSRDICQRGTSLTIQCQVDSQVTMMFWYRQQPGQSLTLIATANQGSEATYESGFVIDKFPISRPNLTFSTLTVSNMSPEDSSIYLCSVADRAGANVLTFGAGSRLTVL.

The rearrangement uses TRBV11-3 and TRBJ2-5; the D gene is possibly TRBD1 (6 bases). V was clipped by 1 base and J by 5 bases, with 14 bases between them. Germline V gives CDR1 SGHNT, CDR2 YENEEA. The CDR3 is made up of 15 amino acids. CDR3 residues: CASSLGGGTGETQYF. CDR3 bases: TGTGCCAGCAGCTTAGGAGGGGGAACGGGGGAGACCCAGTACTTC.

This clonotype was seen many times. The rearrangement links TRBV20-1 to TRBJ2-7; D is ambiguous. The CDR3 contains 12 residues. Trimming took 2 bases from V and 1 from J, leaving 6 bases between them. Germline CDR1 DFQATT, CDR2 SNEGSKA (reference sequence). The CDR3 loop reads CSARYRSYEQYV. The CDR3 DNA sequence: TGCAGTGCTAGATACCGATCCTACGAGCAGTACGTC.

The table lists this clonotype with a few counts. The CDR3 here is CASSHQGGSYNEQFF. In nucleotides, the CDR3 is TGCGCCAGCAGCCATCAAGGGGGGTCCTACAATGAGCAGTTCTTC. The V gene is TRBV4-1, the J gene TRBJ2-1; perhaps D is TRBD1 or TRBD2 (6 bases each). The CDR3 runs 15 residues. V was clipped by 3 bases and J by 1 base, with 10 bases between them. Germline values: CDR1 MGHRA, CDR2 YSYEKL.

This clonotype appeared many times. The rearrangement links TRBV21-1 to TRBJ2-5; TRBD1 is the table's D call, not checked against the DNA. TRBV21-1 is marked as a pseudogene. There are 15 residues in the CDR3. CDR3 sequence (DNA): TGTGCCAGCAGCCAATACAGGGGGCTTGAAGAGACCCAGTACTTC. Translated, it gives CASSQYRGLEETQYF.

This chain uses TRBV7-2 with TRBJ1-5; no reliable D call. The CDR3 length is 15 residues. Germline CDR1 and CDR2: SGHTA and FQGNSA. V dropped 2 bases and J dropped 7 bases, with 15 bases sitting between them. CDR3 protein: CASSLLSGAGQPQHF. As DNA, the CDR3 is TGTGCCAGCAGCTTATTAAGTGGCGCGGGGCAGCCCCAGCATTTT.

The J gene is TRBJ2-4, the V gene TRBV7-2; TRBD1 matches at 9 bases. V was clipped by 1 base and J by 9 bases; unmatched bases: 4. In germline, CDR1 is SGHTA, CDR2 FQGNSA. CDR3 length: 14 amino acids. The CDR3 is CASSLGQGGGIQYF. The CDR3 coding sequence is TGTGCCAGCAGCTTAGGACAGGGGGGCGGCATTCAGTACTTC.

In its sample, this clonotype was seen many times. This chain uses TRBV25-1 with TRBJ2-5; D unresolved. V was pared by 3 bases and J by 5 bases, with 13 bases between. The CDR3 length is 14 residues. Germline CDR1 is MGHDK and CDR2 is SYGVNS. CDR3 nucleotide sequence: TGTGCCAGCAGTGATGTACAGCAGATCGAGACCCAGTACTTC. This codes for CASSDVQQIETQYF. Filled out from reference TRBV25-1 and TRBJ2-5, the complete variable domain reads EADIYQTPRYLVIGTGKKITLECSQTMGHDKMYWYQQDPGMELHLIHYSYGVNSTEKGDLSSESTVSRIRTEHFPLTLESARPSHTSQYLCASSDVQQIETQYFGPGTRLLVL.

The chain is built from TRBV6-5 and TRBJ2-1; possibly TRBD1 for D (6 bases). This CDR3 comprises 15 residues. The germline CDR1 and CDR2 sequences are MNHEY and SVGAGI. V was shortened by 5 bases and J by 5 bases, with 16 bases between the two germline ends. CDR3 bases: TGTGCCAGCAGTCCCGGACAGAGAGTTAACAATGAGCAGTTCTTC. Amino acid sequence: CASSPGQRVNNEQFF.

The rearrangement uses TRBV7-2 and TRBJ2-3, with D maybe TRBD1 (5 bases). The germline V gene has CDR1 SGHTA and CDR2 FQGNSA. CDR3 size: 14 residues. V dropped 1 base and J dropped 4 bases, with 9 bases sitting between them. DNA for the CDR3: TGTGCCAGCAGCTTAGGCATAGGGGCAGATACGCAGTATTTT. This sequence encodes CASSLGIGADTQYF. Using reference TRBV7-2 and TRBJ2-3 for the parts outside the CDR3, the full variable domain is GAGVSQSPSNKVTEKGKDVELRCDPISGHTALYWYRQSLGQGLEFLIYFQGNSAPDKSGLPSDRFSAERTGGSVSTLTIQRTQQEDSAVYLCASSLGIGADTQYFGPGTRLTVL.

This sequence joins TRBV11-2 and TRBJ2-3, with D hard to call. Trimming took off 4 bases at V and 4 bases at J, with 18 bases between the two ends. The CDR3 loop spans 16 amino acids. The V gene's germline CDR1 is SGHAT and CDR2 FQNNGV. The CDR3 DNA is TGTGCCAGCAGCTGGAGACAAGCCTCCCCGGCAGATACGCAGTATTTT. Its translation: CASSWRQASPADTQYF.

The chain links TRBV7-8 to TRBJ1-4, with a possible D match to TRBD1 (6 bases). This CDR3 comprises 14 residues. Germline V CDR1 and CDR2: SGHVS, FQNEAQ. V was trimmed by 8 bases and J by 7 bases, leaving 17 bases between them. In DNA, the CDR3 is TGTGCCAGCTGCAGGGGCAGGGTAGTTGAAAAACTGTTTTTT. Protein sequence: CASCRGRVVEKLFF.

This clonotype showed up just a few times. The CDR3 DNA is TGCAGTGCTAGGGGGGGCGGATATACGCAGTATTTT. Translated, it gives CSARGGGYTQYF. The chain is built from TRBV20-1 and TRBJ2-3; D possibly matches TRBD1 or TRBD2 (6 bases each). With 3 bases removed from V and 7 bases from J, the gap between germline ends came to 11 bases. The germline CDR1 and CDR2 sequences are DFQATT and SNEGSKA (reference sequence). The length of the CDR3 is 12 residues.

This chain joins TRBV7-2 and TRBJ2-2, with D maybe TRBD2 (5 bases). This CDR3 is 14 amino acids long. Trimming left V 5 bases short and J 3 bases short, with 10 bases between. The germline V gene has CDR1 SGHTA and CDR2 FQGNSA. Here the CDR3 DNA reads TGTGCCAGCAGCCAATCGGGGTACACCGGGGAGCTGTTTTTT. This sequence encodes CASSQSGYTGELFF.

The sample holds a few counts of this clonotype. The genes are TRBV12-3 or TRBV12-4 and TRBJ2-5; D is ambiguous. The germline V and J ends were trimmed by 0 bases and 5 bases, with 7 bases remaining between them. This CDR3 region has 13 residues. The CDR3 sequence: CASSLAGFETQYF. CDR3 nucleotides: TGTGCCAGCAGTTTAGCTGGGTTCGAGACCCAGTACTTC.

Comments on this clonotype: At one of its ends the junction is not consistent with the germline gene, which may arise from a read error. The J gene is TRBJ2-3, the V gene TRBV29-1; D not certain. The CDR3 is made up of 14 amino acids. Germline V lookup: CDR1 SQVTM, CDR2 ANQGSEA. CDR3 nucleotides: TGCAGCGTTGAAGATACGCCTCACACAGATACGGAGTATTTT. This gives the protein CSVEDTPHTDTEYF.

This clonotype has a count of ten or more. This chain connects TRBV4-3 to TRBJ2-5; perhaps TRBD2 as D (5 bases). V was shortened by 4 bases and J by 2 bases, with 8 bases between the two germline ends. The CDR3 is made up of 13 amino acids. Germline loops: CDR1 LGHNA, CDR2 YSLEER. CDR3 nucleotide sequence: TGCGCCAGCAGCCGCGGGCAGCAAGAGACCCAGTACTTC. Its protein is CASSRGQQETQYF.

V is TRBV19 and J is TRBJ1-1, with 7 bases that match TRBD1. Germline V gene data show CDR1 as LNHDA and CDR2 as SQIVND (reference sequence). The junction had 4 bases not matched to a gene; V was cut back by 6 bases and J by 0 bases. This CDR3 spans 14 amino acids. Here the CDR3 reads CASRKTGLNTEAFF. The DNA of the CDR3 is TGTGCCAGTAGGAAGACAGGGCTGAACACTGAAGCTTTCTTT. Full variable domain (missing parts from reference TRBV19 and TRBJ1-1): DGGITQSPKYLFRKEGQNVTLSCEQNLNHDAMYWYRQDPGQGLRLIYYSQIVNDFQKGDIAEGYSVSREKKESFPLTVTSAQKNPTAFYLCASRKTGLNTEAFFGQGTRLTVV.

The gene calls are TRBV28 and TRBJ1-1; the D gene is possibly TRBD1 (6 bases). Germline CDR1 and CDR2: MDHEN and SYDVKM. V lost 4 bases and J 7 bases, leaving 16 bases between the germline ends. There are 14 residues in the CDR3. CDR3 sequence (DNA): TGTGCCAGCAGTTACCCCGGACAGCAACTTGAAGCTTTCTTT. Its protein is CASSYPGQQLEAFF.

V usage is TRBV7-2 and J usage is TRBJ1-5; D may be TRBD1 (5 bases). The CDR3 contains 15 residues. Germline lookup yields CDR1 SGHTA and CDR2 FQGNSA. V gave up 1 base and J gave up 5 bases, with 12 bases separating them. CDR3 nucleotide sequence: TGTGCCAGCAGCTTAGAGAACAGGATGGATCAGCCCCAGCATTTT. Amino acids: CASSLENRMDQPQHF.

The chain uses TRBV28 and TRBJ2-7; TRBD1 agrees at 9 bases. The CDR3 length is 13 residues. V lost 6 bases and J lost 5; bases outside the gene matches: 5. CDR1 is MDHEN, CDR2 SYDVKM, per germline. The CDR3 is CASRDRGYNEQYV. The CDR3 DNA sequence: TGTGCCAGCAGGGACAGGGGTTACAACGAGCAGTACGTC.

This clonotype was detected a few times. V and J are TRBV27 and TRBJ2-7, with D possibly being TRBD2 (7 bases). V lost 5 bases and J lost 5, with 16 bases in between. This CDR3 contains 14 residues. The V gene's germline CDR1 is MNHEY and CDR2 SMNVEV (reference sequence). The CDR3 is CASSTGTIENEQYF. CDR3 nucleotide sequence: TGTGCCAGCAGTACAGGGACTATCGAGAACGAGCAGTACTTC.

The chain couples TRBV28 to TRBJ1-5; possible D gene TRBD1, 6 bases. V lost 6 bases and J lost 0, with 15 bases in between. CDR1 is MDHEN and CDR2 is SYDVKM in the germline V gene. The CDR3 spans 16 residues. The CDR3 is CASRLGTSYSNQPQHF. The CDR3 nucleotides are TGTGCCAGCAGATTGGGGACATCCTATAGCAATCAGCCCCAGCATTTT.